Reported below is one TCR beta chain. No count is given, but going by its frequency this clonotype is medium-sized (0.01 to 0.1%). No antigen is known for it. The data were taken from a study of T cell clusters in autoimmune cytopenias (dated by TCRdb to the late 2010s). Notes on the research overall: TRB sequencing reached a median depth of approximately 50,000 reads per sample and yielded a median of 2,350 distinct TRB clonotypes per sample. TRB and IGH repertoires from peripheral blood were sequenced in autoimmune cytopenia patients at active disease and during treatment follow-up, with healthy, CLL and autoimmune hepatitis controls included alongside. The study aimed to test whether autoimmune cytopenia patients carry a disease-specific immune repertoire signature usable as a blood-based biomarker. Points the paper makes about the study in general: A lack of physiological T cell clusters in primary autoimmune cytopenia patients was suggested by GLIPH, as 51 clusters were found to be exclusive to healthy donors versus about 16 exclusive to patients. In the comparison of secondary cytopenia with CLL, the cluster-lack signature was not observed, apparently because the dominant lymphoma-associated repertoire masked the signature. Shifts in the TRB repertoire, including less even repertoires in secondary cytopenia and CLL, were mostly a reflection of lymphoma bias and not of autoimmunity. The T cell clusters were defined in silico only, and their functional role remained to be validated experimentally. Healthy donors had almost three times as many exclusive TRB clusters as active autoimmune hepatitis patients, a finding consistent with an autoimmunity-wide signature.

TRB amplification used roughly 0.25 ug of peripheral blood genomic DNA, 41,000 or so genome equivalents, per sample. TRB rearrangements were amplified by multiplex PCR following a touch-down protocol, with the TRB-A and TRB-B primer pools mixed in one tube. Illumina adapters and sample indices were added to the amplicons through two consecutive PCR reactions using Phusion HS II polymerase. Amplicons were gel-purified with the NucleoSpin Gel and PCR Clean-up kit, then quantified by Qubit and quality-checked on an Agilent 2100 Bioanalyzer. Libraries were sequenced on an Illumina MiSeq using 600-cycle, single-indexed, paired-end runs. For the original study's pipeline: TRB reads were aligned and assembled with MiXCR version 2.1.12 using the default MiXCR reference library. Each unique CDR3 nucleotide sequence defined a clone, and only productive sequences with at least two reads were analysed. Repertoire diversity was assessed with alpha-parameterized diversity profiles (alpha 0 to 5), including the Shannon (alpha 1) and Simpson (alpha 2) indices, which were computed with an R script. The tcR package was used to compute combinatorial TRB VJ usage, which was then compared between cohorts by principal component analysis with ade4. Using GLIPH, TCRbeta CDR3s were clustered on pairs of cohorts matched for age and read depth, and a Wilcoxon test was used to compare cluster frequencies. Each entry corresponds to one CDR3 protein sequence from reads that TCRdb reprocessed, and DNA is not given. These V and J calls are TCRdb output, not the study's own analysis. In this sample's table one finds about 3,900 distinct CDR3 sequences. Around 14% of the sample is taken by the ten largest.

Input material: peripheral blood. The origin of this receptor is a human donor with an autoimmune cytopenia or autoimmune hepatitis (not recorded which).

The CDR3 reads CSEQPSGGDSPLHF. The sequence links TRBV29-1 to TRBJ1-6; there is no DNA to check the TCRdb D call of TRBD1. Measured from the cysteine to the phenylalanine, the CDR3 is 14 residues long. No coding sequence is recorded. The germline V gene yields SQVTM for CDR1 and ANQGSEA for CDR2.